The clone carrying this TCR beta chain was found once. Antigen: not known. V was pared by 3 bases and J by 0 bases, with 10 bases of the junction left unmatched. The CDR3 has 18 residues. Germline V gene lookup returns CDR1 MDHEN and CDR2 SYDVKM. TCRdb re-called the reads with MiXCR, one entry per CDR3 protein. The repertoire holds 100,000 to 150,000 distinct CDR3 sequences, 20% to 30% seen once, with 34% in the top ten. These data come from a study of T cell repertoires in cytomegalovirus infection. Overall study context: An indication of both CMV infection and matching HLA type came from public TCR beta signatures.

Broader study findings: Cumulated frequencies of public TCR beta families served to identify carriers of CMV plus the relevant HLA. HLA-C-restricted TCR beta clonotypes specific for CMV led the ex vivo response.

Sequencing was performed on PBMCs, sequenced either directly or after in vitro stimulation (not recorded which). This chain links TRBV28 with TRBJ1-5, with 8 bases aligning to TRBD1. The receptor's source is a human donor in good health (CMV status not recorded). Some clones in this sample may be carry-over from other donors' samples. The CDR3 is CASSFPTGQVTSNQPQHF. CDR3 nucleotides: TGTGCCAGCAGTTTTCCCACGGGACAGGTAACTAGCAATCAGCCCCAGCATTTT. The entire variable domain, with the rest obtained from reference TRBV28 and TRBJ1-5, is as follows: DVKVTQSSRYLVKRTGEKVFLECVQDMDHENMFWYRQDPGLGLRLIYFSYDVKMKEKGDIPEGYSVSREKKERFSLILESASTNQTSMYLCASSFPTGQVTSNQPQHFGDGTRLSIL.